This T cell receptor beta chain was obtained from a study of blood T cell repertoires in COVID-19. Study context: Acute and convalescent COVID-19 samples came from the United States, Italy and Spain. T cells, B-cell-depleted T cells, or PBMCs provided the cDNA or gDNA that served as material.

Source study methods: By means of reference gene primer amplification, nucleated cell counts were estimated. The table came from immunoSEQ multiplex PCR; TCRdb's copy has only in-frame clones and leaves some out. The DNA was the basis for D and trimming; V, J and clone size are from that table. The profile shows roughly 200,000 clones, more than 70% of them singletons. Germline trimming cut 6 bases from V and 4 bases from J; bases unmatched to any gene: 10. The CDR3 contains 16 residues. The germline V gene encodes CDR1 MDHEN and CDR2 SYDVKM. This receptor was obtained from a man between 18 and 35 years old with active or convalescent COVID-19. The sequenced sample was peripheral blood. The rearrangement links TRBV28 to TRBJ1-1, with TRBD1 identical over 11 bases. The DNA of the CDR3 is TGTGCCAGCAGGACCCACCCGGGACAGGGGGGCACTGAAGCTTTCTTT. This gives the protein CASRTHPGQGGTEAFF.